This T cell receptor beta chain was identified during a study of regulatory T cells in long-lasting Graves disease. The authors built TCR beta libraries using iRepertoire HTBI primers and Arm-PCR of CDR3 regions. TCRdb reprocessed the multiplex PCR reads with MiXCR, giving one entry per CDR3 protein. This sample has around 450,000 distinct CDR3 sequences; roughly 15% occur once, and the top ten carry over 9%. This clonotype was seen many times. The antigen remains unidentified. Time point reported: newly diagnosed GD, antithyroid drugs for less than 3 months. RNA from PBMCs was the source of the TCR library. Those enrolled as patients came out of an endocrinology department in Xi'an, China. V dropped 0 bases and J dropped 3 bases, with 5 bases sitting between them. The CDR3 is 13 residues long. Germline-derived CDR1 and CDR2 are LNHNV and YYDKDF (reference sequence). Study-wide points: Limited sample numbers may have lowered accuracy. TRBV28, TRBJ1-2 and TRBJ2-5 emerged as the favored segments in persistent disease.

These sequences were also reported in another study, on T cells in Graves' hyperthyroidism and ophthalmopathy.

Sequencing was performed on peripheral blood mononuclear cells (PBMCs), taken at new diagnosis, from a patient treated with antithyroid drugs. The TCR was taken from a man in his forties with Graves disease. The chain has TRBV15 and TRBJ2-5; D gene uncertain. The CDR3 region has the DNA TGTGCCACCAGCAGAGATGCAGAAGAGACCCAGTACTTC. It translates to CATSRDAEETQYF.